The 30 T cell receptor beta chains given below trace back to one sample, sequenced in a study of OX40 agonist ivuxolimab in advanced cancers. The data were produced by immunoSEQ multiplex PCR, yet TCRdb's version contains in-frame clones alone and is incomplete. Altogether around 80,000 clones are present, roughly nine tenths being singletons, with the ten largest covering about 0.2%. This sample comprised CD4+ or CD8+ T cells sorted from blood, obtained in a trial of the OX40 agonist ivuxolimab. The receptors were gathered from an adult with an advanced solid tumor such as melanoma, head and neck, liver or kidney cancer.

V and J are TRBV7-2 and TRBJ2-1; 11 nucleotides match TRBD2. V lost 5 bases to trimming and J lost 8 bases; unmatched junction nucleotides: 8. Germline-derived CDR1 and CDR2 are SGHTA and FQGNSA. The CDR3 consists of 15 residues. CDR3 residues: CASSPTSGTFDEQFF. The CDR3 nucleotides read TGTGCCAGCAGCCCGACTAGCGGGACTTTTGATGAGCAGTTCTTC.

The CDR3: CASSHPTGEQFF. The CDR3 DNA follows: TGCGCCAGCAGCCACCCGACAGGGGAGCAGTTCTTC. This sequence joins TRBV4-1 and TRBJ2-1; TRBD1 aligns across 7 bases. The CDR3 has 12 residues. Trimming at V came to 3 bases and at J to 10 bases, leaving 3 bases not matched to a gene. Germline lookup yields CDR1 MGHRA and CDR2 YSYEKL.

This clone occurred once. Other DNA sequences within the sample encode an identical CDR3. This chain uses TRBV9 with TRBJ2-7, with D perhaps TRBD2 (6 bases). V was pared by 0 bases and J by 3 bases, with 10 bases between. This CDR3 region has 14 residues. Germline assignment: CDR1 SGDLS and CDR2 YYNGEE. This CDR3 is CASSVATGGYEQYF. In DNA form, the CDR3 reads TGTGCCAGCAGCGTAGCCACCGGGGGCTACGAGCAGTACTTC.

The chain carries TRBV19 and TRBJ2-5, with a possible D match to TRBD1 (5 bases). V shed 8 bases and J shed 5 bases, with 21 bases lying between them. This CDR3 has 15 residues. CDR1 LNHDA and CDR2 SQIVND come from the germline V gene (reference sequence). CDR3 DNA sequence: TGTGCCAGTGGGGCTAAGGGAAGGGCAGACGAGACCCAGTACTTC. This translates into CASGAKGRADETQYF.

The V gene is TRBV6-1, the J gene TRBJ1-5; D gene uncertain. Germline assignment: CDR1 MNHNS and CDR2 SASEGT. The CDR3 covers 16 residues. Between the trimmed V and J ends, which lost 3 bases and 2 bases, there was a span of 14 bases. CDR3 nucleotide sequence: TGTGCCAGCAGTGACCGTTGGCGGGGTCGCAATCAGCCCCAGCATTTT. Amino acids: CASSDRWRGRNQPQHF.

This chain connects TRBV4-2 to TRBJ2-2; 7 nucleotides match TRBD1. This CDR3 has 17 amino acids. Germline values: CDR1 LGHNA, CDR2 YNFKEQ. V trimming: 4 bases; J trimming: 7 bases; junction bases outside the gene matches: 15. The CDR3 DNA reads as TGTGCCAGCAGCCCACTAGACAGGGTAATTGGTAGCGGGGAGCTGTTTTTT. Its translation: CASSPLDRVIGSGELFF.

This clone showed up just once. The CDR3 here is CASSPGTGTVNIQYF. The CDR3 nucleotides are TGTGCCAGCAGCCCCGGGACAGGGACAGTAAACATTCAGTACTTC. The chain couples TRBV6-6 to TRBJ2-4, with 9 positions matching TRBD1. The CDR3 covers 15 residues. Trimming cost V 6 bases and J 6 bases; bases outside gene matches: 9. Per the germline V gene, CDR1 is MNHNY and CDR2 is SVGAGI (reference sequence).

This clone was counted only a few times. This chain uses TRBV9 with TRBJ1-3; D unclear. The length of the CDR3 is 12 residues. Germline CDR1 is SGDLS and CDR2 is YYNGEE. V was cut by 0 bases and J by 4 bases, with 2 bases left in between. The CDR3, as DNA: TGTGCCAGCAGCGTAGAAGGAAACACCATATATTTT. Encoded protein: CASSVEGNTIYF.

V usage is TRBV7-9 and J usage is TRBJ1-2, with D maybe TRBD1 (5 bases). The V and J ends lost 1 base and 3 bases respectively, with 9 bases between them. The CDR3 is 14 residues long. Germline-derived CDR1 and CDR2 are SEHNR and FQNEAQ (reference sequence). The CDR3 nucleotides read TGTGCCAGCAGCTTAGAGGGACCGCACTATGGCTACACCTTC. Its translation is CASSLEGPHYGYTF.

This CDR3 is CASSLRDYAKNIQYF. DNA of the CDR3: TGCGCCAGCAGCCTCAGGGACTACGCCAAAAACATTCAGTACTTC. The rearrangement links TRBV5-1 to TRBJ2-4; the match to TRBD2 covers 7 bases. The CDR3 covers 15 residues. Trimming removed 4 bases from V and 1 base from J; junction bases left unmatched: 5. Germline assignment: CDR1 SGHRS and CDR2 YFSETQ.

V is TRBV13 and J is TRBJ2-3; TRBD2 matches at 9 bases. The germline gives CDR1 PRHDT, CDR2 FYEKMQ (reference sequence). The ends lost 3 bases at V and 5 bases at J; junction bases unmatched: 9. This CDR3 spans 16 amino acids. CDR3 nucleotides: TGTGCCAGCAGCTTTAGGCGGGAGGGCCTGAGAGATACGCAGTATTTT. Translating it yields CASSFRREGLRDTQYF.

The V gene is TRBV9, the J gene TRBJ2-3, with TRBD2 matching over 14 bases. The junction had 5 bases not matched to a gene; V was cut back by 3 bases and J by 5 bases. This CDR3 has 16 amino acids. Looked up from germline, CDR1 is SGDLS and CDR2 is YYNGEE. CDR3 coding DNA: TGTGCCAGCAGCGCCCGACTAGCGGGGGGGCTAGATACGCAGTATTTT. This codes for CASSARLAGGLDTQYF.

In its sample, this clone was seen once. The chain couples TRBV28 to TRBJ1-2, with no clear D. V was clipped by 2 bases and J by 0 bases, with 10 bases between them. The germline V gene encodes CDR1 MDHEN and CDR2 SYDVKM. The CDR3 spans 15 residues. The CDR3 spells CASSLAGPTNYGYTF. The CDR3 DNA sequence: TGTGCCAGCAGTTTAGCAGGACCCACTAACTATGGCTACACCTTC.

The V and J genes are TRBV7-6 and TRBJ2-7; no firm D call. This CDR3 spans 16 amino acids. Germline CDR1 SGHVS, CDR2 FNYEAQ. V lost 0 bases and J lost 0, with 12 bases in between. CDR3 residues: CASSLAPRGYSYEQYF. In nucleotides, the CDR3 is TGTGCCAGCAGCTTAGCCCCCCGCGGATACTCCTACGAGCAGTACTTC.

The chain employs TRBV29-1 and TRBJ1-2, with D unclear. CDR1 is SQVTM, CDR2 ANQGSEA, per germline. The CDR3 loop spans 14 amino acids. V was shortened by 1 base and J by 2 bases, with 11 bases between the two germline ends. The CDR3 region is CSVEGPRPNYGYTF. CDR3 bases: TGCAGCGTTGAAGGGCCACGACCCAACTATGGCTACACCTTC.

This chain uses TRBV7-6 with TRBJ2-1; 11 bases align to TRBD2. The germline CDR1 and CDR2 sequences are SGHVS and FNYEAQ. The CDR3 is 16 residues long. Unmatched junction bases numbered 3, after V lost 1 base and J lost 4 bases. Here the CDR3 DNA reads TGTGCCAGCAGCTTAGTAGCGGGGGGGTTTTACAATGAGCAGTTCTTC. It codes for CASSLVAGGFYNEQFF.

The V gene is TRBV19, the J gene TRBJ2-7; 7 bases line up with TRBD1. The length of the CDR3 is 14 residues. Germline values: CDR1 LNHDA, CDR2 SQIVND (reference sequence). V dropped 7 bases and J dropped 3; count of bases not matched to a gene: 9. The CDR3 DNA is TGTGCCAGTAACCCCGGGACAGCGAGCTACGAGCAGTACTTC. Translated, it gives CASNPGTASYEQYF.

The V call is TRBV29-1, the J call TRBJ1-6; D is undetermined. The V and J ends lost 7 bases and 10 bases respectively, with 17 bases between them. This CDR3 region has 13 residues. Germline-derived CDR1 and CDR2 are SQVTM and ANQGSEA. CDR3 in DNA: TGCAGCGCTGGGCCCGGGGATGGATCACCCCTCCACTTT. Translation: CSAGPGDGSPLHF.

The chain joins TRBV7-9 to TRBJ1-2; D call uncertain. The CDR3 is 12 amino acids. CDR1 is SEHNR and CDR2 is FQNEAQ in the germline V gene (reference sequence). V was cut by 1 base and J by 8 bases, with 8 bases left in between. CDR3 coding DNA: TGTGCCAGCAGCTTAGAGGCTTCGGGCTACACCTTC. Residues: CASSLEASGYTF.

V gene TRBV6-6 combines with J gene TRBJ2-2; 8 bases are a match to TRBD1. Per the germline V gene, CDR1 is MNHNY and CDR2 is SVGAGI (reference sequence). The CDR3 has 15 amino acids. V was clipped by 4 bases and J by 6 bases; unmatched bases: 7. The chain's CDR3 is CASSSLGQGPGELFF. The CDR3 DNA sequence: TGTGCCAGCAGTTCGTTAGGACAGGGCCCCGGGGAGCTGTTTTTT.

CDR3 residues: CASSPGQGNTEAFF. CDR3 nucleotides: TGTGCCAGCAGCCCGGGACAGGGGAACACTGAAGCTTTCTTT. V and J are TRBV7-3 and TRBJ1-1; 9 bases fit TRBD1. The CDR3 runs to 14 residues. The germline gives CDR1 SGHTA, CDR2 FQGTGA. V shed 5 bases and J 1 base; nucleotides not matched to a gene: 2.

The rearrangement joins TRBV5-1 to TRBJ1-4, with D possibly matching TRBD1 (5 bases). The germline V and J ends were trimmed by 2 bases and 5 bases, with 13 bases remaining between them. The CDR3 has 15 amino acids. Germline CDR1 and CDR2: SGHRS and YFSETQ. DNA for the CDR3: TGCGCCAGCAGCTTCTTAACAGGCCTAAATGAAAAACTGTTTTTT. Protein sequence: CASSFLTGLNEKLFF. The complete variable domain, with remaining parts taken from reference TRBV5-1 and TRBJ1-4, reads KAGVTQTPRYLIKTRGQQVTLSCSPISGHRSVSWYQQTPGQGLQFLFEYFSETQRNKGNFPGRFSGRQFSNSRSEMNVSTLELGDSALYLCASSFLTGLNEKLFFGSGTQLSVL.

This clone has just a few counts. The chain joins TRBV9 to TRBJ1-5; D uncertain. The CDR3 runs 15 residues. Germline assignment: CDR1 SGDLS and CDR2 YYNGEE. V was cut by 0 bases and J by 4 bases, with 11 bases left in between. The DNA of the CDR3 is TGTGCCAGCAGCGTAGGTACGGGCCAAAATCAGCCCCAGCATTTT. Translating it yields CASSVGTGQNQPQHF.

The V gene is TRBV28, the J gene TRBJ2-5; possible D gene TRBD1, 6 bases. The assigned J gene may be wrong: the sequence end matches TRBJ2-7 better. CDR1 is MDHEN and CDR2 is SYDVKM in the germline V gene. The CDR3 loop spans 13 amino acids. As DNA, the CDR3 is TGTGCCAGCAGTTTTACAGGGCCGCACGAGCAGTACTTC. Translation gives CASSFTGPHEQYF.

The V gene is TRBV10-3, the J gene TRBJ2-1; D is uncertain. With 6 bases removed from V and 5 bases from J, the gap between germline ends came to 5 bases. This CDR3 has 11 amino acids. CDR1 and CDR2 (germline): ENHRY, SYGVKD. CDR3 nucleotide sequence: TGTGCCATCAGGTGGAACAATGAGCAGTTCTTC. It specifies CAIRWNNEQFF.

CDR3 amino acids: CASSETNEQYF. In DNA form, the CDR3 reads TGTGCCAGCAGTGAGACCAACGAGCAGTACTTC. This chain uses TRBV2 with TRBJ2-7; D gene unclear. This CDR3 has 11 amino acids. Germline CDR1 reads SNHLY; CDR2 reads FYNNEI. Trimming took off 3 bases at V and 5 bases at J, with 5 bases between the two ends.

The chain has TRBV19 and TRBJ2-3; 13 positions agree with TRBD2. With 5 bases clipped from V and 1 base from J, the junction kept 3 bases outside the gene matches. The CDR3 totals 16 residues. Germline V gene lookup returns CDR1 LNHDA and CDR2 SQIVND (reference sequence). The CDR3 loop reads CASSHGLAGGTDTQYF. CDR3 in DNA: TGTGCCAGTAGTCACGGACTAGCGGGGGGCACAGATACGCAGTATTTT.

The chain employs TRBV11-2 and TRBJ2-7, with D unresolved. Trimming shortened V by 0 bases and J by 3 bases, and 9 bases separated the two germline ends. From germline, CDR1 is SGHAT and CDR2 FQNNGV. This CDR3 is built from 14 residues. The CDR3: CASSLELVHYEQYF. For the CDR3, the DNA is TGTGCCAGCAGCTTAGAACTGGTCCACTACGAGCAGTACTTC.

The genes are TRBV6-6 and TRBJ2-5; D unclear. The J call may be mistaken, given a closer DNA end match to TRBJ2-7. The length of the CDR3 is 11 residues. CDR1 is MNHNY, CDR2 SVGAGI, per germline (reference sequence). The CDR3 loop is CASSRSYEQYF. The CDR3 bases are TGTGCCAGCAGCCGCTCCTACGAGCAGTACTTC.

The chain employs TRBV18 and TRBJ1-5, with D possibly TRBD1 on 5 matching bases. This CDR3 region has 14 residues. Trimming cost V 3 bases and J 3 bases, with 9 bases left between them. Per the germline V gene, CDR1 is KGHSH and CDR2 is LQKENI. CDR3 bases: TGTGCCAGCTCACCGGGGGTGGCCAATCAGCCCCAGCATTTT. It codes for CASSPGVANQPQHF.